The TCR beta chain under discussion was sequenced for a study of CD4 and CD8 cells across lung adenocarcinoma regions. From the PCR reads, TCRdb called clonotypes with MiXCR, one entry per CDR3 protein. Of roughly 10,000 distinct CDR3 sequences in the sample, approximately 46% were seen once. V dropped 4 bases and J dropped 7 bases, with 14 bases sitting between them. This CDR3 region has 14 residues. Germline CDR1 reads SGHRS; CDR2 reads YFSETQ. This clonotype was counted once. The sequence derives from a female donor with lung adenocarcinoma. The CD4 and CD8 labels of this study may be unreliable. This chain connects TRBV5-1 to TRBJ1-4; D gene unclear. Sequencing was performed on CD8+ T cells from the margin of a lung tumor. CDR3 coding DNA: TGCGCCAGCAGCGAGCAACCGGCGGGTGAAAAACTGTTTTTT. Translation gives CASSEQPAGEKLFF.